This T cell receptor (beta chain) came from a study of T cell changes during pregnancy in multiple sclerosis. The V and J ends lost 2 bases and 5 bases respectively, with 10 bases between them. Germline-derived CDR1 and CDR2 are MNHEY and SMNVEV (reference sequence). The length of the CDR3 is 13 residues. Generated by immunoSEQ multiplex PCR, the TCRdb table keeps only in-frame clones and is missing some. Of approximately 48,000 clones detected, 75% to 95% appear once; the ten largest clones hold approximately 9%. The source material was CD8+ T cells from peripheral blood mononuclear cells, sampled after pregnancy. The sequence was obtained from a female donor with multiple sclerosis, enrolled in a pregnancy study. The V and J genes are TRBV27 and TRBJ2-7; D is possibly TRBD2 (6 bases). The CDR3 protein is CASSLLGGDEQYF. DNA for the CDR3: TGTGCCAGCAGTTTACTTGGAGGGGACGAGCAGTACTTC.